The 21 T cell receptor beta chains presented below share a single source sample, sequenced in a study of T cell responses to AZD1222 COVID-19 vaccine. The method was immunoSEQ multiplex PCR; TCRdb's version includes in-frame clones alone and lacks a portion of them. The sample yields about 140,000 clones, about 92% seen once. The sample was peripheral blood, taken after recovery from COVID-19. These receptors all come from an adult who had recovered from COVID-19.

In nucleotides, the CDR3 is TGTGCCAGTACCTTAGCGGGAGGGACAGATACGCAGTATTTT. The encoded protein is CASTLAGGTDTQYF. The chain uses TRBV6-5 and TRBJ2-3, with TRBD2 matching 11 bases. The germline CDR1 and CDR2 sequences are MNHEY and SVGAGI. V lost 9 bases to trimming and J lost 3 bases; unmatched junction nucleotides: 5. The CDR3 has 14 residues.

The J gene is TRBJ2-5, the V gene TRBV29-1; the match to TRBD1 covers 7 bases. V trimming: 7 bases; J trimming: 2 bases; junction bases outside the gene matches: 7. The CDR3 consists of 13 residues. In germline, CDR1 is SQVTM, CDR2 ANQGSEA. The CDR3 loop reads CSGTGQLQETQYF. In DNA form, the CDR3 reads TGCAGCGGCACGGGACAGCTACAAGAGACCCAGTACTTC. Filled out from reference TRBV29-1 and TRBJ2-5, the complete variable domain reads SAVISQKPSRDICQRGTSLTIQCQVDSQVTMMFWYRQQPGQSLTLIATANQGSEATYESGFVIDKFPISRPNLTFSTLTVSNMSPEDSSIYLCSGTGQLQETQYFGPGTRLLVL.

The chain links TRBV3-1 (or the pseudogene TRBV3-2) to TRBJ2-7; 8 nucleotides line up with TRBD2. The CDR3 length is 17 residues. Germline V CDR1 and CDR2: LGHDT, YNNKEL (reference sequence). Germline trimming cut 0 bases from V and 2 bases from J; bases unmatched to any gene: 9. CDR3 sequence (DNA): TGTGCCAGCAGCCAAGATCGAGGAGCGGGAGAGCCCTACGAGCAGTACTTC. This sequence encodes CASSQDRGAGEPYEQYF.

The chain has TRBV6-5 and TRBJ1-2, with a tentative D call TRBD1 (5 bases). V lost 1 base to trimming and J lost 8 bases, with 20 bases between them. The length of the CDR3 is 16 residues. Per germline, CDR1 MNHEY and CDR2 SVGAGI. The CDR3 sequence: CASSYFSDKALWGYTF. The CDR3, as DNA: TGTGCCAGCAGTTACTTCTCGGACAAGGCCCTCTGGGGCTACACCTTC.

The rearrangement joins TRBV19 to TRBJ2-7; D is undetermined. The V end lost 5 bases, the J end lost 4 bases, and 9 bases lay between the germline ends. The CDR3 has 12 residues. Germline values: CDR1 LNHDA, CDR2 SQIVND (reference sequence). The CDR3 reads CASSADYYEQYF. The CDR3 DNA reads as TGTGCCAGTAGTGCGGATTATTACGAGCAGTACTTC.

The genes are TRBV9 and TRBJ2-5; TRBD2 agrees at 7 bases. The CDR3 is made up of 12 amino acids. The germline gives CDR1 SGDLS, CDR2 YYNGEE. V dropped 0 bases and J dropped 10; count of bases not matched to a gene: 3. As DNA, the CDR3 is TGTGCCAGCAGCGTAGAAGGCGGGGGCCAGTACTTC. It encodes CASSVEGGGQYF.

This chain uses TRBV4-1 with TRBJ1-1, with TRBD1 as a possible D gene (6 bases). Deletions cut 4 bases from V and 4 bases from J, with 13 bases between. In germline, CDR1 is MGHRA, CDR2 YSYEKL. The CDR3 is 14 amino acids. This CDR3 is CASSLVQGSTEAFF. The CDR3 region has the DNA TGCGCCAGCAGCCTCGTACAGGGCTCCACTGAAGCTTTCTTT.

V usage is TRBV29-1 and J usage is TRBJ2-3; TRBD2 matches 7 bases. V shed 4 bases and J 0 bases; nucleotides not matched to a gene: 4. The CDR3 consists of 14 residues. Germline V gene data show CDR1 as SQVTM and CDR2 as ANQGSEA. The CDR3 DNA reads TGCAGCGTTGCACTAGCGACTAGCACAGATACGCAGTATTTT. Encoded protein: CSVALATSTDTQYF.

The rearrangement joins TRBV12-5 to TRBJ2-5; 14 positions agree with TRBD2. Germline V gene lookup returns CDR1 LGHNT and CDR2 FRNRAP. The trim removed 3 bases at V and 5 bases at J, leaving 5 bases unmatched. CDR3 length: 16 amino acids. The CDR3 is CASGFGTSGSRETQYF. Here the CDR3 DNA reads TGTGCTAGTGGTTTTGGGACTAGCGGGAGTAGGGAGACCCAGTACTTC.

The chain is built from TRBV6-5 and TRBJ2-7; possibly TRBD1 for D (6 bases). The V gene's germline CDR1 is MNHEY and CDR2 SVGAGI. The CDR3 runs to 15 residues. V shed 4 bases and J shed 3 bases, with 16 bases lying between them. The DNA for the CDR3 is TGTGCCAGCAGTTCCCCTCTTCAGGGGATCTACGAGCAGTACTTC. Translation: CASSSPLQGIYEQYF.

For the CDR3, the DNA is TGTGCCAGCAGCGAAGTAGGACAGTCCTACGAGCAGTACTTC. Its translation: CASSEVGQSYEQYF. The rearrangement joins TRBV5-4 to TRBJ2-7; tentatively, D is TRBD1 (6 bases). Per germline, CDR1 SGHNT and CDR2 YYREEE (reference sequence). The CDR3 has 14 residues. V was pared by 4 bases and J by 1 base, with 12 bases between. The variable domain in full, with the rest retrieved from reference TRBV5-4 and TRBJ2-7, is ETGVTQSPTHLIKTRGQQVTLRCSSQSGHNTVSWYQQALGQGPQFIFQYYREEENGRGNFPPRFSGLQFPNYSSELNVNALELDDSALYLCASSEVGQSYEQYFGPGTRLTVT.

The chain couples TRBV11-3 to TRBJ2-1, with TRBD1 as a possible D gene (6 bases). Germline values: CDR1 SGHNT, CDR2 YENEEA. Trimming cost V 5 bases and J 8 bases, with 13 bases left between them. The CDR3 covers 13 residues. For the CDR3, the DNA is TGTGCCAGCAGCCCAGGGGATCACGATGAGCAGTTCTTC. Translating it yields CASSPGDHDEQFF. The full variable domain, with the rest looked up from reference TRBV11-3 and TRBJ2-1, is EAGVVQSPRYKIIEKKQPVAFWCNPISGHNTLYWYLQNLGQGPELLIRYENEEAVDDSQLPKDRFSAERLKGVDSTLKIQPAELGDSAVYLCASSPGDHDEQFFGPGTRLTVL.

This chain connects TRBV5-6 to TRBJ2-7; maybe TRBD2 (6 bases). Trimming shortened V by 5 bases and J by 3 bases, and 18 bases separated the two germline ends. This CDR3 contains 15 residues. The germline CDR1 and CDR2 sequences are SGHDT and YYEEEE. The CDR3 nucleotides are TGTGCCAGCAGAACCATACACGGACTAAACTACGAGCAGTACTTC. Amino acid sequence: CASRTIHGLNYEQYF.

Notes on this clone: The sample carries other DNA sequences with the same CDR3. CDR3 sequence: CASSLMNTEAFF. Written as DNA, the CDR3 is TGTGCCAGCAGCCTCATGAACACTGAAGCTTTCTTT. The rearrangement uses TRBV7-9 and TRBJ1-1; D gene unclear. Germline V lookup: CDR1 SEHNR, CDR2 FQNEAQ (reference sequence). Trimming pared 5 bases from V and 0 bases from J, leaving 4 bases between. The CDR3 has 12 amino acids.

This clone was detected only once. The chain recombines TRBV3-1 (or the pseudogene TRBV3-2) with TRBJ2-1, with TRBD2 as a possible D gene (5 bases). This CDR3 has 14 residues. V dropped 4 bases and J dropped 7 bases, with 14 bases sitting between them. In germline, CDR1 is LGHDT, CDR2 YNNKEL (reference sequence). CDR3 residues: CASSPDDGENEQFF. For the CDR3, the DNA is TGTGCCAGCAGCCCCGACGACGGGGAGAATGAGCAGTTCTTC.

This chain connects TRBV5-8 to TRBJ2-3; a possible D gene is TRBD1 (6 bases). Germline V gives CDR1 SGHTS, CDR2 YDEGEE. V was cut by 2 bases and J by 0 bases, with 10 bases left in between. The CDR3 covers 15 residues. The CDR3 DNA reads as TGTGCCAGCAGCTTATACAGGGTGAGCACAGATACGCAGTATTTT. It encodes CASSLYRVSTDTQYF.

The chain uses TRBV4-1 and TRBJ1-2; 7 bases are shared with TRBD1. Per the germline V gene, CDR1 is MGHRA and CDR2 is YSYEKL. The J segment lost 8 bases and the V segment lost 4 bases, leaving 7 bases of the junction unmatched. The CDR3 length is 13 residues. The CDR3 here is CASSPRGGGGYTF. The CDR3 nucleotides are TGCGCCAGCAGCCCCCGAGGGGGCGGCGGCTACACCTTC.

The chain is built from TRBV4-2 and TRBJ2-5, with D perhaps TRBD1 (7 bases). Trimming took 5 bases from V and 5 from J, leaving 15 bases between them. The germline V gene has CDR1 LGHNA and CDR2 YNFKEQ. The CDR3 is 14 amino acids. CDR3 sequence reads: CASSLQGGLETQYF. The CDR3 coding sequence is TGTGCCAGCAGCTTGCAGGGGGGTCTGGAGACCCAGTACTTC.

The genes are TRBV6-5 and TRBJ2-7, with 8 bases identical to TRBD1. J lost 7 bases, V lost 4 bases, and 6 bases had no gene match. The CDR3 sequence is 13 residues long. Germline CDR1 reads MNHEY; CDR2 reads SVGAGI. CDR3 nucleotide sequence: TGTGCCAGCAGTTTCAGGGGGCCTAGAGAGCAGTACTTC. Translated: CASSFRGPREQYF.

J is TRBJ2-3 and V is TRBV5-1; D is possibly TRBD1 (6 bases). Germline V lookup: CDR1 SGHRS, CDR2 YFSETQ. The V end was cut by 3 bases, the J end by 0 bases, with 11 bases between. The CDR3 totals 15 residues. The CDR3 region is CASSWTEPSTDTQYF. The CDR3, as DNA: TGCGCCAGCAGCTGGACAGAGCCTAGCACAGATACGCAGTATTTT.

CDR3 amino acids: CASSITHTGNTEAFF. CDR3 nucleotide sequence: TGTGCCAGTAGTATCACCCACACAGGAAACACTGAAGCTTTCTTT. This sequence joins TRBV19 and TRBJ1-1, with a possible D match to TRBD1 (5 bases). Trimming shortened V by 3 bases and J by 2 bases, and 13 bases separated the two germline ends. CDR1 LNHDA and CDR2 SQIVND come from the germline V gene (reference sequence). This CDR3 is 15 amino acids long. The variable domain in full, completed from reference TRBV19 and TRBJ1-1, reads DGGITQSPKYLFRKEGQNVTLSCEQNLNHDAMYWYRQDPGQGLRLIYYSQIVNDFQKGDIAEGYSVSREKKESFPLTVTSAQKNPTAFYLCASSITHTGNTEAFFGQGTRLTVV.